One sample yielded the 7 T cell receptor beta chains listed below, sequenced in a study of blood T cell repertoires in COVID-19. Some clones are missing from TCRdb's copy, which holds only in-frame ones; the method was immunoSEQ multiplex PCR. This sample yields 150,000 to 200,000 clones, of which 86% are seen a single time; more than 0.75% belongs to the top ten. The sample consisted of peripheral blood. The source is a man in his late teens or twenties with acute or convalescent COVID-19.

The chain has TRBV18 and TRBJ2-7; perhaps TRBD2 as D (5 bases). The germline CDR1 and CDR2 sequences are KGHSH and LQKENI. The CDR3 extends over 14 amino acids. The ends were cut back, 3 bases at V and 2 bases at J, with 11 bases in the middle. Here the CDR3 reads CASSPAAGTYEQYF. The CDR3 nucleotides are TGTGCCAGCTCACCCGCGGCGGGCACCTACGAGCAGTACTTC.

V and J are TRBV29-1 and TRBJ2-1; 9 positions agree with TRBD2. The junction had 6 bases not matched to a gene; V was cut back by 3 bases and J by 3 bases. Germline V gene lookup returns CDR1 SQVTM and CDR2 ANQGSEA. The CDR3 length is 15 residues. In nucleotides, the CDR3 is TGCAGCGTTGATCTTAGCGGGGGTATCTACAATGAGCAGTTCTTC. It yields the protein CSVDLSGGIYNEQFF.

The gene calls are TRBV2 and TRBJ2-5; D perhaps matches TRBD2 (6 bases). Germline CDR1 reads SNHLY; CDR2 reads FYNNEI. CDR3 length: 14 amino acids. The CDR3 DNA follows: TGTGTCTCTTTCGGAGGCGGGGCCGGTGAGACCCAGTACTTC. Its translation is CVSFGGGAGETQYF. The full variable domain, completed using reference TRBV2 and TRBJ2-5, is EPEVTQTPSHQVTQMGQEVILRCVPISNHLYFYWYRQILGQKVEFLVSFYNNEISEKSEIFDDQFSVERPDGSNFTLKIRSTKLEDSAMYFCVSFGGGAGETQYFGPGTRLLVL.

The chain recombines TRBV21-1 with TRBJ1-5; TRBD1, as called in the table, went unchecked against the DNA. TRBV21-1 represents a pseudogene. The CDR3 spans 17 residues. The CDR3 nucleotides read TGTGCCAGCAGCAAAGATGAACAGGTACCTAGCAATCAGCCCCAGCATTTT. Amino acid sequence: CASSKDEQVPSNQPQHF.

V is TRBV2 and J is TRBJ2-7; tentatively, D is TRBD2 (7 bases). V was clipped by 7 bases and J by 0 bases, with 16 bases between them. The CDR3 sequence is 15 residues long. Germline CDR1 is SNHLY and CDR2 is FYNNEI. CDR3 sequence: CASIPTGTTSYEQYF. The DNA of the CDR3 is TGTGCCAGCATCCCCACAGGGACTACCTCCTACGAGCAGTACTTC. The whole variable domain, remainder taken from reference TRBV2 and TRBJ2-7, is EPEVTQTPSHQVTQMGQEVILRCVPISNHLYFYWYRQILGQKVEFLVSFYNNEISEKSEIFDDQFSVERPDGSNFTLKIRSTKLEDSAMYFCASIPTGTTSYEQYFGPGTRLTVT.

The V gene is TRBV6-5, the J gene TRBJ1-4; D is uncertain. The ends were cut back, 7 bases at V and 7 bases at J, with 10 bases in the middle. The germline V gene encodes CDR1 MNHEY and CDR2 SVGAGI. CDR3 size: 12 residues. The chain's CDR3 is CASKRGIEKLFF. The CDR3 region has the DNA TGTGCCAGCAAACGGGGTATTGAAAAACTGTTTTTT.

The chain recombines TRBV14 with TRBJ2-5; 7 bases line up with TRBD1. In germline, CDR1 is SGHDN, CDR2 FVKESK. Trimming removed 6 bases from V and 6 bases from J; junction bases left unmatched: 10. This CDR3 region has 14 residues. CDR3 sequence (DNA): TGTGCCAGCAGGGGACAGCCCAACATGAAGACCCAGTACTTC. Protein sequence: CASRGQPNMKTQYF. The full variable domain, with the rest looked up from reference TRBV14 and TRBJ2-5, is EAGVTQFPSHSVIEKGQTVTLRCDPISGHDNLYWYRRVMGKEIKFLLHFVKESKQDESGMPNNRFLAERTGGTYSTLKVQPAELEDSGVYFCASRGQPNMKTQYFGPGTRLLVL.